Below, 17 T cell receptor beta chains from the same sample are listed, as sequenced in a study of blood T cell repertoires in COVID-19. TCRdb's table, derived via immunoSEQ multiplex PCR, lists solely in-frame clones and lacks some. The sample records some 200,000 clones, around 84% being singletons. The material sequenced was peripheral blood. These receptors were obtained from a man aged 25 to 45 with active or convalescent COVID-19.

The chain uses TRBV7-2 and TRBJ1-1, with a tentative D call TRBD1 (5 bases). The CDR3 is made up of 13 amino acids. CDR1 and CDR2 (germline): SGHTA, FQGNSA. Trimming removed 3 bases at V and 5 bases at J, with 10 bases between. The CDR3 region is CASSFTGPTEAFF. CDR3 sequence (DNA): TGTGCCAGCAGCTTTACAGGTCCGACTGAAGCTTTCTTT.

This chain links TRBV15 with TRBJ1-5, with no clear D. Trimming pared 0 bases from V and 7 bases from J, leaving 16 bases between. The CDR3 runs 16 residues. The germline CDR1 and CDR2 sequences are LNHNV and YYDKDF (reference sequence). The CDR3 region has the DNA TGTGCCACCAGCAGAGATGCTGGCGGGGTAGGCCAGCCCCAGCATTTT. Protein product: CATSRDAGGVGQPQHF.

As for this clone: Other DNA sequences in this specimen translate into the identical CDR3. The chain uses TRBV15 and TRBJ2-1, with 9 bases matching TRBD1. V gave up 0 bases and J gave up 3 bases; unmatched junction bases: 0. CDR3 size: 15 residues. The germline CDR1 and CDR2 sequences are LNHNV and YYDKDF (reference sequence). Written as DNA, the CDR3 is TGTGCCACCAGCAGAGAGACAGGGGGCTACAATGAGCAGTTCTTC. This codes for CATSRETGGYNEQFF.

The CDR3 sequence: CATSDSVKSYEQYF. The CDR3 DNA sequence: TGTGCCACCAGTGATTCGGTCAAGTCCTACGAGCAGTACTTC. The chain has TRBV24-1 and TRBJ2-7; D remains ambiguous. The V end lost 2 bases, the J end lost 1 base, and 8 bases lay between the germline ends. Germline loops: CDR1 KGHDR, CDR2 SFDVKD. The CDR3 contains 14 residues.

This clone was observed once. The chain employs TRBV3-1 (or the pseudogene TRBV3-2) and TRBJ1-2; TRBD1 agrees at 9 bases. CDR3 size: 15 residues. Per the germline V gene, CDR1 is LGHDT and CDR2 is YNNKEL (reference sequence). Losses at the gene ends were 1 base for V and 4 bases for J; bases not matched to a gene: 4. CDR3 region: CASSQGTGVSYGYTF. The DNA of the CDR3 is TGTGCCAGCAGCCAAGGGACAGGGGTTAGCTATGGCTACACCTTC.

The genes are TRBV19 and TRBJ1-1, with 8 nucleotides matching TRBD1. The trim removed 6 bases at V and 3 bases at J, leaving 12 bases unmatched. The CDR3 loop spans 16 amino acids. Per the germline V gene, CDR1 is LNHDA and CDR2 is SQIVND (reference sequence). CDR3 region: CASRHIQGAGHTEAFF. The CDR3 DNA sequence: TGTGCCAGTAGGCATATTCAGGGGGCTGGACACACTGAAGCTTTCTTT.

This clone was seen only a few times. V gene TRBV5-6 combines with J gene TRBJ2-7; 7 nucleotides line up with TRBD1. J gave up 1 base and V 4 bases, and 5 bases lay outside the gene matches. The CDR3 consists of 14 residues. Germline-derived CDR1 and CDR2 are SGHDT and YYEEEE. The CDR3 here is CASSPGQNSYEQYF. The CDR3 DNA is TGTGCCAGCAGCCCGGGACAGAATTCCTACGAGCAGTACTTC.

CDR3 DNA sequence: TGTGCCAGCAGCCCTCAAGGACACCTCATCTACAATGAGCAGTTCTTC. Amino acid sequence: CASSPQGHLIYNEQFF. This rearrangement joins TRBV6-2 or TRBV6-3 to TRBJ2-1; possibly TRBD1 for D (5 bases). V was trimmed by 6 bases and J by 3 bases, leaving 18 bases between them. This CDR3 has 16 residues. Germline V lookup: CDR1 MNHEY, CDR2 SVGEGT.

The chain has TRBV28 and TRBJ2-7; D unresolved. V dropped 8 bases and J dropped 0 bases, with 23 bases sitting between them. Germline loops: CDR1 MDHEN, CDR2 SYDVKM. The length of the CDR3 is 17 residues. The CDR3 DNA is TGTGCCAGCCATACGATGTCCGGCGGCCTCCACTCCTACGAGCAGTACTTC. Its translation: CASHTMSGGLHSYEQYF.

In DNA, the CDR3 is TGTGCCAGCATCATCCACAATGAGCAGTTCTTC. Its translation: CASIIHNEQFF. V is TRBV11-2 and J is TRBJ2-1; D unclear. V lost 7 bases to trimming and J lost 5 bases, with 6 bases between them. This CDR3 contains 11 residues. Germline V gene data show CDR1 as SGHAT and CDR2 as FQNNGV.

This clone occurred a few times. This sequence joins TRBV5-1 and TRBJ1-2; D may be TRBD1 (5 bases). CDR3 length equals 16 residues. The V and J ends lost 4 bases and 0 bases respectively, with 16 bases between them. Looked up from germline, CDR1 is SGHRS and CDR2 is YFSETQ. CDR3 DNA sequence: TGCGCCAGCAGCCCCAGGCAGGGAGGGTCTAACTATGGCTACACCTTC. Amino acids: CASSPRQGGSNYGYTF. Complete variable domain (other parts from reference TRBV5-1 and TRBJ1-2): KAGVTQTPRYLIKTRGQQVTLSCSPISGHRSVSWYQQTPGQGLQFLFEYFSETQRNKGNFPGRFSGRQFSNSRSEMNVSTLELGDSALYLCASSPRQGGSNYGYTFGSGTRLTVV.

This clone appeared a single time. DNA of the CDR3: TGTGCCTGGAGTGGGGACAGGGGTTGGGCCGGGGAGCTGTTTTTT. This gives the protein CAWSGDRGWAGELFF. The chain links TRBV30 to TRBJ2-2; 10 nucleotides line up with TRBD1. Germline V gene lookup returns CDR1 GTSNPN and CDR2 SVGIG (reference sequence). The length of the CDR3 is 15 residues. J was trimmed by 6 bases and V by 1 base; bases with no gene match: 5.

The chain is built from TRBV3-1 (or the pseudogene TRBV3-2) and TRBJ2-2, with D tentatively TRBD1 (6 bases). Germline assignment: CDR1 LGHDT and CDR2 YNNKEL (reference sequence). The CDR3 extends over 15 amino acids. The germline V and J ends were trimmed by 6 bases and 4 bases, with 15 bases remaining between them. CDR3 nucleotides: TGTGCCAGCAGTGTACAGGGTTTGAGCACCGGGGAGCTGTTTTTT. Its protein is CASSVQGLSTGELFF.

The chain employs TRBV27 and TRBJ1-2; D perhaps matches TRBD1 (6 bases). Germline lookup yields CDR1 MNHEY and CDR2 SMNVEV (reference sequence). CDR3 length equals 13 residues. Trimming stripped 6 bases from V and 2 bases from J, with 10 bases between. The CDR3 sequence is CASSLDRNYGYTF. The CDR3 DNA reads as TGTGCCAGCAGCCTAGACAGGAACTATGGCTACACCTTC.

J is TRBJ2-1 and V is TRBV5-1, with 7 nucleotides matching TRBD1. The CDR3 covers 16 residues. The germline V gene has CDR1 SGHRS and CDR2 YFSETQ. J gave up 6 bases and V 1 base, and 10 bases lay outside the gene matches. The CDR3 loop reads CASSLLAGGISNEQFF. CDR3 sequence (DNA): TGCGCCAGCAGCTTGCTTGCAGGGGGAATCTCCAATGAGCAGTTCTTC. The whole variable domain, filled in from reference TRBV5-1 and TRBJ2-1, reads KAGVTQTPRYLIKTRGQQVTLSCSPISGHRSVSWYQQTPGQGLQFLFEYFSETQRNKGNFPGRFSGRQFSNSRSEMNVSTLELGDSALYLCASSLLAGGISNEQFFGPGTRLTVL.

The chain employs TRBV14 and TRBJ2-1, with D unresolved. Germline V lookup: CDR1 SGHDN, CDR2 FVKESK. This CDR3 is 18 amino acids long. Trimming stripped 3 bases from V and 0 bases from J, with 18 bases between. CDR3 bases: TGTGCCAGCAGCCAGCCAAGGCTGCTCGCTAGCTCCTACAATGAGCAGTTCTTC. Protein product: CASSQPRLLASSYNEQFF. Supplemented by reference TRBV14 and TRBJ2-1, the full variable domain reads EAGVTQFPSHSVIEKGQTVTLRCDPISGHDNLYWYRRVMGKEIKFLLHFVKESKQDESGMPNNRFLAERTGGTYSTLKVQPAELEDSGVYFCASSQPRLLASSYNEQFFGPGTRLTVL.

The CDR3 coding sequence is TGTGCCAGCACTGGGGACAGGGCTAACTATGGCTACACCTTC. Protein product: CASTGDRANYGYTF. The chain carries TRBV5-4 and TRBJ1-2; 9 nucleotides match TRBD1. Germline V gene data show CDR1 as SGHNT and CDR2 as YYREEE (reference sequence). V was pared by 6 bases and J by 0 bases, with 3 bases of the junction left unmatched. This CDR3 region has 14 residues.